This entry is about one TCR beta chain. Trimming pared 4 bases from V and 5 bases from J, leaving 17 bases between. This CDR3 contains 14 residues. Looked up from germline, CDR1 is GTSNPN and CDR2 is SVGIG (reference sequence). This sample is drawn from a study of CD8+ T cells in alopecia areata. Study overall: In an open-label trial, patients got 5 to 10 mg tofacitinib twice daily.

Alopecia areata patients gave lesional scalp punch biopsies and peripheral blood samples. PBMC-derived CD4+ and CD8+ T cells were sorted. Sequencing relied on a cDNA template that was reverse transcribed from extracted RNA. Clones were sequenced by immunoSEQ multiplex PCR, and TCRdb holds only the in-frame ones, with some missing. The profile shows more than 200,000 clones, around 67% of them singletons. The sequencing here drew on CD4+ T cells sorted from blood, taken at week 0. The J gene is TRBJ1-2, the V gene TRBV30, with no clear D. This TCR came from a human donor with alopecia areata. The CDR3 protein is CAWTLENPAYGYTF. For the CDR3, the DNA is TGTGCCTGGACCCTGGAGAACCCGGCTTATGGCTACACCTTC. Full variable domain (remainder filled in from reference TRBV30 and TRBJ1-2): SQTIHQWPATLVQPVGSPLSLECTVEGTSNPNLYWYRQAAGRGLQLLFYSVGIGQISSEVPQNLSASRPQDRQFILSSKKLLLSDSGFYLCAWTLENPAYGYTFGSGTRLTVV.